The clone carrying this T cell receptor (beta chain) was seen only a few times. This CDR3 is 16 amino acids long. With 0 bases removed from V and 5 bases from J, the gap between germline ends came to 11 bases. CDR1 and CDR2 from the germline V gene are KGHSH and LQKENI. These data come from a study of blood T cells in healthy people across ages. Next came a second PCR, run for roughly 6 to 11 cycles, which used a sample-barcoded 5' primer along with a J-beta primer mix. MiXCR, applied by TCRdb to the 5' RACE reads, yields one record per CDR3 protein. The top ten clones hold less than 3.5% of a sample with around 800,000 distinct CDR3 sequences, more than 25% of them seen once. The same sample was also studied in work on T cells of mothers and their children.

The origin of this receptor is a boy aged 10-17 years in good health. Sequenced material: blood. V usage is TRBV18 and J usage is TRBJ2-6; D not certain. The CDR3 sequence is CASSPPPSSRANVLTF. CDR3 in DNA: TGTGCCAGCTCACCACCGCCGAGTTCCCGGGCCAACGTCCTGACTTTC.